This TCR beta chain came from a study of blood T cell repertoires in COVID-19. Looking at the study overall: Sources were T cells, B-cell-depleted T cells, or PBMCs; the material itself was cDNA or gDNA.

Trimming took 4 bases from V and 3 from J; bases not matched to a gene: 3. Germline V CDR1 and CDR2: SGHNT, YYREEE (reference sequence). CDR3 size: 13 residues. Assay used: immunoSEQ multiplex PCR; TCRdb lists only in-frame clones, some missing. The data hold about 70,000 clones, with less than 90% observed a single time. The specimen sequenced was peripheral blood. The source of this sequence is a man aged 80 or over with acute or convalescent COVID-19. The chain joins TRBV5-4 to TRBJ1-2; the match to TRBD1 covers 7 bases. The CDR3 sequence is CASSGDSYYGYTF. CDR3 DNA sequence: TGTGCCAGCAGCGGGGACAGCTACTATGGCTACACCTTC. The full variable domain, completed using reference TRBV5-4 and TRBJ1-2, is ETGVTQSPTHLIKTRGQQVTLRCSSQSGHNTVSWYQQALGQGPQFIFQYYREEENGRGNFPPRFSGLQFPNYSSELNVNALELDDSALYLCASSGDSYYGYTFGSGTRLTVV.